This TCR beta chain was recorded in a study of graft-versus-host responses after intestinal transplantation. Turning to the study itself: Every one of the recipients received anti-thymocyte globulin induction and afterwards took tacrolimus and steroids for 3 to 4 years. General study results and limits: Levels of circulating GvH clones at their peak were associated with early post-transplant HvG declines.

CDR3 length: 14 residues. Per the germline V gene, CDR1 is SGHVS and CDR2 is FQNEAQ. Profiling relied on immunoSEQ multiplex PCR, and the TCRdb table lists in-frame clones only, not all of them. The data contain 60,000 to 80,000 clones, about 92% of them seen just once; the ten biggest clones take up 1.3%. In regard to this clone: What it binds is unknown. A read error may account for a junction end that differs from germline.

The sequence came from a human donor who received an intestinal transplant. The V call is TRBV7-8, the J call TRBJ2-7, with 12 bases that match TRBD2. This specimen consisted of unstimulated CD8+ T cells sorted from spleen or lymph node cells, obtained before intestinal transplant. CDR3 bases: TGTGCCAGCAGCCTAGCGGGGGGGCAGTACGAGCAGTACTTC. Amino acid sequence: CASSLAGGQYEQYF.